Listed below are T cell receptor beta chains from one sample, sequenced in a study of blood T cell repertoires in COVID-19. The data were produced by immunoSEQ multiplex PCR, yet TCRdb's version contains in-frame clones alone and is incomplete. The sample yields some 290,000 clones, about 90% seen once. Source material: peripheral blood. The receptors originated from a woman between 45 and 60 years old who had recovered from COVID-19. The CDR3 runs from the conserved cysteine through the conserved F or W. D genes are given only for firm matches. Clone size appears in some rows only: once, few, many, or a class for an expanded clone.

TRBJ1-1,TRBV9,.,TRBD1,CASSVAGTGSSEAFF,TGTGCCAGCAGCGTAGCCGGGACAGGGTCATCTGAAGCTTTCTTT
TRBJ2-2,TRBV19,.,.,CASSKGHYTGELFF,TGTGCCAGTAGTAAGGGACATTACACCGGGGAGCTGTTTTTT
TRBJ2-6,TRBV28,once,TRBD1,CASSLSRTGATGANVLTF,TGTGCCAGCAGTTTAAGCAGGACAGGGGCAACTGGGGCCAACGTCCTGACTTTC
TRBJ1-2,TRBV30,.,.,CAWMGGVHGYTF,TGTGCCTGGATGGGGGGAGTCCATGGCTACACCTTC
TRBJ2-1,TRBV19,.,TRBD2,CASRLAGDPHYNEQFF,TGTGCCAGCCGACTAGCGGGAGATCCCCACTACAATGAGCAGTTCTTC
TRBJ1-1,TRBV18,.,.,CASSPRTENTEAFF,TGTGCCAGCTCACCGAGGACAGAAAACACTGAAGCTTTCTTT
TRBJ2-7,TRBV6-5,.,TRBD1,CASSLGGRPSYEQYF,TGTGCCAGCAGTTTAGGGGGCAGACCCTCCTACGAGCAGTACTTC
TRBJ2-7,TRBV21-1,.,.,CASSNGLAGNYEQYF,TGTGCCAGCAGCAACGGGCTAGCGGGAAACTACGAGCAGTACTTC
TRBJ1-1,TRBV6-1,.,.,CASSGSGEKGGTEAFF,TGTGCCAGCAGTGGCTCGGGGGAGAAGGGAGGCACTGAAGCTTTCTTT
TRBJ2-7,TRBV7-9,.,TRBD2,CASSLFSASGISEQYF,TGTGCCAGCAGCTTATTTTCGGCTAGCGGGATTAGCGAGCAGTACTTC
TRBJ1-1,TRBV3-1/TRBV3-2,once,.,CASSLGLPGNTEAFF,TGTGCCAGCAGCCTAGGTCTACCGGGAAACACTGAAGCTTTCTTT
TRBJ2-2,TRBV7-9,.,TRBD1,CASSFRRGLKETGELFF,TGTGCCAGCAGCTTTAGAAGGGGGCTTAAAGAAACCGGGGAGCTGTTTTTT
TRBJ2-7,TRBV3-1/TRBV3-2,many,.,CASSYRGRDGQYF,TGTGCCAGCTCCTACCGAGGACGGGATGGACAGTACTTC
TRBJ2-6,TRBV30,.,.,CAWSVETGANVLTF,TGTGCCTGGAGTGTAGAGACTGGGGCCAACGTCCTGACTTTC